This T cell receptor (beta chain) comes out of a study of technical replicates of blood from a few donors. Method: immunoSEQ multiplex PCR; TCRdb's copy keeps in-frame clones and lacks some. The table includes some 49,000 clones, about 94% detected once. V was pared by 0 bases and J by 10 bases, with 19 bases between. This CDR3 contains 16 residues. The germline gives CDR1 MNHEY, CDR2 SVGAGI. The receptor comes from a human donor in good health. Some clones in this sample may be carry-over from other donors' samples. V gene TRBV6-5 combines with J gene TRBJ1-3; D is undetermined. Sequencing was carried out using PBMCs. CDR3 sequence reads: CASSYSVRTLGGTIYF. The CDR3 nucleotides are TGTGCCAGCAGTTACTCGGTGCGGACCCTCGGAGGAACCATATATTTT.